This TCR beta chain was recorded in a study of OX40 agonist ivuxolimab in advanced cancers. Across the whole study: Ivuxolimab, an agonistic anti-OX40 (CD134) antibody, was given to patients. Patients receiving dose escalation had hepatocellular carcinoma, melanoma, renal cell or head and neck cancer. Partial responses were achieved by three patients, one with hepatocellular carcinoma and two with cutaneous melanoma.

Trimming shortened V by 2 bases and J by 0 bases, and 10 bases separated the two germline ends. Germline CDR1 and CDR2: SGHNT and YYREEE (reference sequence). This CDR3 spans 15 amino acids. Prior autoimmune disease or systemic immunosuppression barred patients. Produced via immunoSEQ multiplex PCR; TCRdb's table is partial and in-frame only. The sample has tens of thousands of clones, roughly nine tenths seen once. This clone was found once. The TCR sequence derives from an adult with an advanced solid tumor such as melanoma, head and neck, liver or kidney cancer. This rearrangement joins TRBV5-4 to TRBJ2-3; a weak D match, TRBD1 (6 bases). The sequencing used CD4+ or CD8+ T cells sorted from blood, collected in a trial of the OX40 agonist ivuxolimab. Written as DNA, the CDR3 is TGTGCCAGCAGCTTTGGCAGGGGAAGCACAGATACGCAGTATTTT. It specifies CASSFGRGSTDTQYF. The entire variable domain, with the rest obtained from reference TRBV5-4 and TRBJ2-3, is as follows: ETGVTQSPTHLIKTRGQQVTLRCSSQSGHNTVSWYQQALGQGPQFIFQYYREEENGRGNFPPRFSGLQFPNYSSELNVNALELDDSALYLCASSFGRGSTDTQYFGPGTRLTVL.